These 28 T cell receptor beta chains were all obtained from the same sample, sequenced in a study of PD-1 blockade in classical Hodgkin lymphoma (dated by TCRdb to the early 2020s). The library was obtained by the immunoSEQ multiplex PCR assay. TCRdb limited this immuneACCESS table to in-frame rearrangements with V and J called. A share of clones is missing; checked studies link under half to unresolved V genes, and the rest is unexplained. For this sample there are about 99,000 clones; about four fifths appear just once. Together, the top ten hold approximately 15% of the sample. The time point label, read with the paper, signifies: cycle 2 day 1 (C2D1) of nivolumab. Every trial patient had relapsed following autologous stem cell transplantation, and prior brentuximab vedotin exposure was what differed among cohorts A, B and C. The source material was peripheral blood mononuclear cells (PBMCs), sampled before the second cycle of nivolumab. The receptors come from a human donor with classical Hodgkin lymphoma.

V gene TRBV11-2 combines with J gene TRBJ2-7; TRBD2 agrees at 7 bases. The V gene end was trimmed by 5 bases and the J gene end by 5 bases; junction bases not matched to a gene: 15. There are 16 residues in the CDR3. Looked up from germline, CDR1 is SGHAT and CDR2 is FQNNGV. Here the CDR3 reads CASSPEAGSPWDEQYF. The DNA for the CDR3 is TGTGCCAGCAGCCCTGAAGCGGGATCCCCATGGGACGAGCAGTACTTC.

The V and J genes are TRBV29-1 and TRBJ1-1, with 9 bases aligning to TRBD1. The CDR3 length is 11 residues. Trimming cost V 5 bases and J 9 bases; bases outside gene matches: 4. Germline loops: CDR1 SQVTM, CDR2 ANQGSEA. The CDR3: CSVWGQGKAFF. CDR3 nucleotides: TGCAGCGTTTGGGGACAGGGAAAAGCTTTCTTT.

The table lists this clone with a few counts. The V gene is TRBV28, the J gene TRBJ2-1, with D possibly being TRBD2 (6 bases). V gave up 7 bases and J gave up 2 bases, with 12 bases separating them. The CDR3 contains 14 residues. CDR1 is MDHEN and CDR2 is SYDVKM in the germline V gene. CDR3 protein: CASISAGTYNEQFF. CDR3 bases: TGTGCCAGCATTTCGGCGGGGACCTACAATGAGCAGTTCTTC.

The rearrangement links TRBV30 to TRBJ2-7; 8 bases are a match to TRBD1. This CDR3 has 15 residues. CDR1 is GTSNPN, CDR2 SVGIG, per germline (reference sequence). Trimming at V came to 5 bases and at J to 3 bases, leaving 12 bases not matched to a gene. In DNA form, the CDR3 reads TGTGCCTGGGACAGGGGCCTACCACAACACTACGAGCAGTACTTC. Protein product: CAWDRGLPQHYEQYF.

In its sample, this clone was seen once. This chain connects TRBV28 to TRBJ2-2; D remains unclear. This CDR3 is 14 amino acids long. The germline V gene has CDR1 MDHEN and CDR2 SYDVKM. V lost 2 bases, J lost 6 bases, and 10 bases lay in between. The CDR3 loop is CASSLRSPAGELFF. The DNA of the CDR3 is TGTGCCAGCAGTTTAAGGTCACCCGCCGGGGAGCTGTTTTTT.

This chain uses TRBV5-1 with TRBJ1-1; D is possibly TRBD1 (6 bases). Trimming left V 3 bases short and J 6 bases short, with 15 bases between. The V gene's germline CDR1 is SGHRS and CDR2 YFSETQ. The CDR3 totals 14 residues. The CDR3 sequence is CASSSPGHPAEAFF. CDR3 DNA sequence: TGCGCCAGCAGCTCACCGGGACATCCCGCTGAAGCTTTCTTT.

The CDR3 reads CASSLAGNTEAFF. Here the CDR3 DNA reads TGTGCCAGCAGCTTGGCGGGGAACACTGAAGCTTTCTTT. The chain carries TRBV5-5 and TRBJ1-1; D unresolved. CDR3 size: 13 residues. CDR1 is SGHKS, CDR2 YYEKEE, per germline (reference sequence). V was pared by 0 bases and J by 1 base, with 4 bases between.

With respect to this clone: Just one base apart from a much larger clone, this may be a read error. The rearrangement joins TRBV14 to TRBJ2-7; TRBD1 is a possible D gene (6 bases). Germline CDR1 reads SGHDN; CDR2 reads FVKESK. V was clipped by 4 bases and J by 3 bases, with 7 bases between them. This CDR3 region has 12 residues. CDR3 loop: CASSLQGYEQYF. CDR3 nucleotides: TGTGCCAGCAGCCTACAGGGCTACGAGCAGTACTTC.

This chain connects TRBV14 to TRBJ1-2; D perhaps matches TRBD1 (5 bases). V lost 0 bases and J lost 7, with 15 bases in between. The CDR3 runs to 15 residues. The germline V gene has CDR1 SGHDN and CDR2 FVKESK. CDR3 amino acids: CASSQDQGSGSGYTF. The CDR3, as DNA: TGTGCCAGCAGCCAAGATCAGGGATCGGGAAGTGGCTACACCTTC.

This chain links TRBV7-2 with TRBJ2-7, with D possibly matching TRBD2 (6 bases). This CDR3 is built from 15 residues. Germline V lookup: CDR1 SGHTA, CDR2 FQGNSA. V dropped 5 bases and J dropped 7 bases, with 21 bases sitting between them. Written as DNA, the CDR3 is TGTGCCAGCAGCCTCGTCGGGGGTTTGATAGGGGAGCAGTACTTC. Its protein is CASSLVGGLIGEQYF.

V is TRBV27 and J is TRBJ2-3; D is undetermined. The CDR3 runs to 15 residues. V lost 6 bases to trimming and J lost 2 bases, with 15 bases between them. Germline loops: CDR1 MNHEY, CDR2 SMNVEV (reference sequence). CDR3 nucleotide sequence: TGTGCCAGCAGCCCCGGCTATCCTAACACAGATACGCAGTATTTT. It encodes CASSPGYPNTDTQYF.

This clone was counted once. The V and J genes are TRBV7-3 and TRBJ2-1, with 8 bases aligning to TRBD2. The J segment lost 6 bases and the V segment lost 6 bases, leaving 10 bases of the junction unmatched. The V gene's germline CDR1 is SGHTA and CDR2 FQGTGA. The CDR3 runs 15 residues. CDR3 protein: CASSLAGWTSNEQFF. CDR3 nucleotides: TGTGCCAGCAGTTTAGCGGGGTGGACCTCCAATGAGCAGTTCTTC.

The chain uses TRBV19 and TRBJ2-7; 8 nucleotides line up with TRBD1. CDR3 length equals 14 residues. Germline V gene sequence: CDR1 LNHDA, CDR2 SQIVND (reference sequence). V was clipped by 10 bases and J by 3 bases; unmatched bases: 11. As DNA, the CDR3 is TGTGCCAAAAACAGGGGGAGATATTACTACGAGCAGTACTTC. Translated, it gives CAKNRGRYYYEQYF.

V is TRBV27 and J is TRBJ1-5, with D perhaps TRBD1 (6 bases). V was shortened by 8 bases and J by 5 bases, with 13 bases between the two germline ends. The length of the CDR3 is 13 residues. The germline V gene encodes CDR1 MNHEY and CDR2 SMNVEV (reference sequence). CDR3 amino acids: CASQDSPYQPQHF. The CDR3 DNA is TGTGCCAGCCAGGACAGTCCTTATCAGCCCCAGCATTTT.

This clone was observed a handful of times. The genes are TRBV5-1 and TRBJ1-1; the D gene is possibly TRBD1 (5 bases). The germline gives CDR1 SGHRS, CDR2 YFSETQ. Trimming shortened V by 5 bases and J by 7 bases, and 18 bases separated the two germline ends. This CDR3 spans 14 amino acids. This CDR3 reads CASSPGPGRYEAFF. The CDR3 nucleotides are TGCGCCAGCAGTCCGGGGCCAGGCAGGTATGAAGCTTTCTTT. Full variable domain (remainder filled in from reference TRBV5-1 and TRBJ1-1): KAGVTQTPRYLIKTRGQQVTLSCSPISGHRSVSWYQQTPGQGLQFLFEYFSETQRNKGNFPGRFSGRQFSNSRSEMNVSTLELGDSALYLCASSPGPGRYEAFFGQGTRLTVV.

This clone appeared a single time. This rearrangement joins TRBV2 to TRBJ2-2; possibly TRBD2 for D (5 bases). V dropped 5 bases and J dropped 10 bases, with 14 bases sitting between them. This CDR3 region has 13 residues. Germline V CDR1 and CDR2: SNHLY, FYNNEI. Here the CDR3 DNA reads TGTGCCAGCAGTCCTCAGTGGGAGTCGGAGCTGTTTTTT. Translated: CASSPQWESELFF.

In this sample, this clone turned up a few times. This chain uses TRBV19 with TRBJ2-5, with D perhaps given as TRBD1 or TRBD2 (5 bases each). Deletions cut 7 bases from V and 3 bases from J, with 12 bases between. CDR1 and CDR2 from the germline V gene are LNHDA and SQIVND (reference sequence). CDR3 length: 13 amino acids. In nucleotides, the CDR3 is TGTGCCAGTAACCCGGGACGGAAAGAGACCCAGTACTTC. Protein: CASNPGRKETQYF.

The chain uses TRBV6-1 and TRBJ1-1, with a possible D match to TRBD1 (6 bases). The CDR3 totals 15 residues. V lost 6 bases to trimming and J lost 5 bases, with 19 bases between them. Looked up from germline, CDR1 is MNHNS and CDR2 is SASEGT. CDR3 DNA: TGTGCCAGCAGAATGGACAGTAGTCCCTCAACTGAAGCTTTCTTT. Translated, it gives CASRMDSSPSTEAFF.

The V gene is TRBV28, the J gene TRBJ1-1, with D possibly being TRBD1 (5 bases). CDR3 length equals 14 residues. V was shortened by 10 bases and J by 1 base, with 16 bases between the two germline ends. Germline values: CDR1 MDHEN, CDR2 SYDVKM. This chain's CDR3 is CATATDPTNTEAFF. CDR3 coding DNA: TGTGCCACCGCGACAGATCCCACGAACACTGAAGCTTTCTTT.

The chain joins TRBV10-3 to TRBJ1-1; D is ambiguous. V was shortened by 8 bases and J by 0 bases, with 7 bases between the two germline ends. Per germline, CDR1 ENHRY and CDR2 SYGVKD. CDR3 size: 12 residues. The CDR3 DNA reads as TGTGCCATCGCTAGCGTGAACACTGAAGCTTTCTTT. Its translation is CAIASVNTEAFF.

The rearrangement joins TRBV27 to TRBJ2-7; 10 nucleotides agree with TRBD1. Germline V gene data show CDR1 as MNHEY and CDR2 as SMNVEV (reference sequence). The CDR3 runs to 15 residues. V shed 6 bases and J 5 bases; nucleotides not matched to a gene: 10. CDR3 sequence (DNA): TGTGCCAGCAGCTTCGTCCCGGGACAGGGGAACGAGCAGTACTTC. It is translated as CASSFVPGQGNEQYF.

With regard to this clone: An end of the junction does not agree with germline; a read error may underlie this. The chain is built from TRBV28 and TRBJ2-7; TRBD2 agrees at 8 bases. Per germline, CDR1 MDHEN and CDR2 SYDVKM. The CDR3 loop spans 13 amino acids. The CDR3 sequence: CASIPAGLGLRHF. The CDR3 nucleotides are TGTGCCAGCATCCCCGCGGGACTAGGTTTGAGGCACTTC.

The chain employs TRBV5-1 and TRBJ2-2; D is tentatively TRBD1 or TRBD2 (5 bases each). CDR1 and CDR2 (germline): SGHRS, YFSETQ. The length of the CDR3 is 16 residues. V was shortened by 5 bases and J by 3 bases, with 17 bases between the two germline ends. The CDR3 spells CASRSAGYGDTGELFF. The DNA of the CDR3 is TGCGCCAGCAGGTCGGCAGGGTACGGGGACACCGGGGAGCTGTTTTTT.

This chain links TRBV5-1 with TRBJ2-1; D remains ambiguous. V lost 6 bases, J lost 7 bases, and 26 bases lay in between. The CDR3 runs to 17 residues. The germline CDR1 and CDR2 sequences are SGHRS and YFSETQ. CDR3 coding DNA: TGCGCCAGCACCCCTACGGCTAGTGTGTCGCCCTCAAATGAGCAGTTCTTC. Translated, it gives CASTPTASVSPSNEQFF.

This clone was recorded a few times. The J gene is TRBJ2-7, the V gene TRBV11-2; TRBD2 might be the D (5 bases). From germline, CDR1 is SGHAT and CDR2 FQNNGV. The CDR3 extends over 13 amino acids. V was pared by 3 bases and J by 7 bases, with 13 bases between. The CDR3 DNA sequence: TGTGCCAGCAGCTTGCGCCAGTGGGAGGAGCAGTACTTC. Amino acid sequence: CASSLRQWEEQYF.

V and J are TRBV18 and TRBJ1-1; D not certain. In germline, CDR1 is KGHSH, CDR2 LQKENI. The CDR3 runs 15 residues. Trimming removed 2 bases at V and 1 base at J, with 11 bases between. Here the CDR3 DNA reads TGTGCCAGCTCACCATACGGGCTGTCGAACACTGAAGCTTTCTTT. It codes for CASSPYGLSNTEAFF.

This clone was counted between two and nine times. CDR3 sequence reads: CASSSPRGLANEQFF. In nucleotides, the CDR3 is TGTGCCAGCAGTTCTCCCCGGGGACTAGCGAATGAGCAGTTCTTC. The rearrangement joins TRBV2 to TRBJ2-1; 10 bases agree with TRBD2. The CDR3 has 15 residues. Germline loops: CDR1 SNHLY, CDR2 FYNNEI. V dropped 5 bases and J dropped 7; count of bases not matched to a gene: 8.

V gene TRBV29-1 combines with J gene TRBJ2-7, with TRBD1 as a possible D gene (5 bases). This CDR3 has 15 residues. V was clipped by 4 bases and J by 2 bases, with 18 bases between them. Germline V lookup: CDR1 SQVTM, CDR2 ANQGSEA. The DNA of the CDR3 is TGCAGCGTTGGAATCCCAGGGCCAGCTACCTACGAGCAGTACTTC. Translated, it gives CSVGIPGPATYEQYF.